Listed here are 4 T cell receptor beta chains from one sample, sequenced in a study of vaccination and CD4 T cells after COVID-19. Cultured CD4+ T-cell DNA underwent Oncomine TCR Beta short-read sequencing. TCRdb reprocessed the PCR reads via MiXCR and lists one record per CDR3 protein. The sample lists 3,000 to 4,500 distinct CDR3 sequences, 20% to 25% occurring once. These receptors' antigens are unknown. Indicated treatment: roughly nine-day PBMC culture with coronavirus spike peptide pools or control peptides (ViraFEST assay). Sequenced material: CD4+ T cells from blood, cultured in vitro. Every receptor here comes from a human donor who had recovered from COVID-19.

J is TRBJ1-4 and V is TRBV4-1, with 7 bases that match TRBD1. Germline assignment: CDR1 MGHRA and CDR2 YSYEKL. Trimming took 1 base from V and 5 from J; bases not matched to a gene: 10. This CDR3 has 17 amino acids. Written as DNA, the CDR3 is TGCGCCAGCAGCCAAGGGCCGAGGATGGGACAGAATGAAAAACTGTTTTTT. It translates to CASSQGPRMGQNEKLFF.

This clonotype occurred a few times. The V gene is TRBV12-3 or TRBV12-4, the J gene TRBJ2-5; no clear D gene. V was trimmed by 6 bases and J by 2 bases, leaving 4 bases between them. The CDR3 length is 11 residues. CDR3 in DNA: TGTGCCAGCAGCCCTCAAGAGACCCAGTACTTC. Residues: CASSPQETQYF.

The genes are TRBV11-1 and TRBJ2-4, with 7 bases matching TRBD1. CDR3 length equals 16 residues. With V trimmed by 5 bases and J by 2 bases, 9 bases remained unmatched. CDR1 SGHAT and CDR2 FQDESV come from the germline V gene (reference sequence). The CDR3 DNA is TGTGCCAGCAGCCCCCGGGACAGTCTAACCAAAAACATTCAGTACTTC. Its protein product is CASSPRDSLTKNIQYF. Variable domain in full (rest from reference TRBV11-1 and TRBJ2-4): EAEVAQSPRYKITEKSQAVAFWCDPISGHATLYWYRQILGQGPELLVQFQDESVVDDSQLPKDRFSAERLKGVDSTLKIQPAELGDSAMYLCASSPRDSLTKNIQYFGAGTRLSVL.

This chain joins TRBV5-1 and TRBJ1-1; 7 nucleotides match TRBD1. V shed 5 bases, J shed 5 bases, and the junction held 6 bases outside the gene matches. The CDR3 length is 13 residues. From germline, CDR1 is SGHRS and CDR2 YFSETQ. CDR3 nucleotides: TGCGCCAGCAGTTACAGGGGTGGGACTGAAGCTTTCTTT. Protein sequence: CASSYRGGTEAFF.